The subject of this entry is one T cell receptor beta chain. Naive CD8 cells were CD45RO-negative, positively selected for CCR7, excluding terminally differentiated effector memory CD45RA+ cells. Produced via immunoSEQ multiplex PCR; TCRdb's table is partial and in-frame only. The sample records 2 million or so clones, approximately 94% being singletons. The sample comes from a study of shared clonotypes between healthy human individuals. This TCR was sampled from a young man in good health. The sequencing sample was made of naive CD8+ T cells sorted from blood.

The CDR3 coding sequence is TGTGCCATCAGCTCGACAGGGGGCGACTATGGCTACACCTTC. Amino acids: CAISSTGGDYGYTF. This rearrangement joins TRBV10-3 to TRBJ1-2; 10 nucleotides align to TRBD1. The V gene's germline CDR1 is ENHRY and CDR2 SYGVKD. Trimming cost V 6 bases and J 3 bases; bases outside gene matches: 4. The CDR3 runs to 14 residues.